This T cell receptor (beta chain) was obtained from a study of CD8 T cells in Susac syndrome. Study results and caveats: It was acknowledged in the study that its TCR sequencing and HLA analysis involved a relatively small number of individuals.

As concerns this clonotype: Its specificity is not known.

V gave up 4 bases and J gave up 0 bases, with 6 bases separating them. In germline, CDR1 is SEHNR, CDR2 FQNEAQ (reference sequence). The CDR3 has 13 residues. RNA amounts of about 0.5 to 1 ug underwent reverse transcription with random hexamers. The method of amplification for TCR beta CDR3 was immunoSEQ multiplex PCR, covering 54 Vbeta and 13 Jbeta. A single record per CDR3 protein comes from TCRdb applying MiXCR to the immunoSEQ multiplex PCR reads. The data hold under 200,000 distinct CDR3 sequences, with 90% to 95% observed a single time. The authors carried out high-throughput sequencing of TCR beta. They applied it to CD8+ and CD4+ T cells obtained from blood. Both CD4+ and CD8+ T cells were negatively isolated, and TEMRA cells underwent FACS enrichment.

Sequencing used CD4+ T cells from PBMCs. This chain links TRBV7-9 with TRBJ1-2; D remains ambiguous. The TCR was taken from a human donor in good health. The chain's CDR3 is CASSSAANYGYTF. CDR3 sequence (DNA): TGTGCCAGCAGCTCAGCAGCTAACTATGGCTACACCTTC.